The clone carrying this TCR beta chain was seen only a few times. Its target is not known. The V segment lost 2 bases and the J segment 0 bases; nucleotides outside the gene matches: 4. The length of the CDR3 is 15 residues. CDR1 is SGHRS and CDR2 is YFSETQ in the germline V gene. The sample belongs to a study of T cells after yellow fever vaccination. Points from the study as a whole: Reappearing after the booster were most of the clones from primary vaccination (almost 97% CD4, 70% to 90% CD8).

TCRdb used MiXCR to reprocess the 5' RACE reads, holding one entry per CDR3 protein. The sample consists of 300,000 or so distinct CDR3 sequences, about 7.8% of them appearing once. The material was PBMCs, obtained around 45 days after the first yellow fever vaccination. The clonotype was recovered from a man between 18 and 35 years old who received the YFV17D yellow fever vaccine. V is TRBV5-1 and J is TRBJ1-1; 7 bases line up with TRBD1. In nucleotides, the CDR3 is TGCGCCAGCAGCTTCTACAGGGGAGTGAACACTGAAGCTTTCTTT. Translated: CASSFYRGVNTEAFF.